The 6 T cell receptor beta chains given below trace back to one sample, sequenced in a study of human T cells and chemical hapten exposure. The time point here: patch test 1, 2 weeks after DPC sensitization. Treatment specified: therapeutic diphenylcyclopropenone sensitization with weekly scalp DPC. TCRdb re-derived calls from the RACE reads in MiXCR, one entry per CDR3 protein. The data hold over 95,000 distinct CDR3 sequences, with about an eighth observed a single time. The sequencing used whole blood, collected in connection with sensitization to the hapten diphenylcyclopropenone (DPC). Receptors were obtained from a middle-aged woman with alopecia areata. Some clones in this sample may be carry-over from other donors' samples.

This clonotype appeared a few times. CDR3 amino acids: CAWTLWVSPGELFF. The CDR3 DNA sequence: TGTGCCTGGACCTTGTGGGTATCCCCCGGGGAGCTGTTTTTT. V gene TRBV30 combines with J gene TRBJ2-2, with no clear D. The CDR3 length is 14 residues. The V end was cut by 4 bases, the J end by 6 bases, with 15 bases between. Germline CDR1 reads GTSNPN; CDR2 reads SVGIG (reference sequence).

The V call is TRBV27, the J call TRBJ1-5; 11 nucleotides match TRBD1. V dropped 7 bases and J dropped 7; count of bases not matched to a gene: 12. Germline loops: CDR1 MNHEY, CDR2 SMNVEV (reference sequence). The CDR3 consists of 16 residues. Here the CDR3 reads CASIPMWTGGGQPQHF. DNA of the CDR3: TGTGCCAGCATTCCCATGTGGACAGGGGGCGGGCAGCCCCAGCATTTT.

The rearrangement joins TRBV20-1 to TRBJ2-1, with D possibly matching TRBD2 (6 bases). The CDR3 contains 12 residues. Trimming pared 3 bases from V and 6 bases from J, leaving 9 bases between. CDR1 is DFQATT and CDR2 is SNEGSKA in the germline V gene (reference sequence). The CDR3 nucleotides read TGCAGTGCTAGGGAGGGTTTCAATGAGCAGTTCTTC. Its translation is CSAREGFNEQFF.

The chain has TRBV6-2 or TRBV6-3 and TRBJ2-7; unclear D gene. The CDR3 is 12 residues long. V lost 2 bases, J lost 10 bases, and 12 bases lay in between. Germline V lookup: CDR1 MNHEY, CDR2 SVGEGT. This CDR3 is CASSYETTLQYF. The CDR3 bases are TGTGCCAGCAGTTACGAGACGACATTACAGTACTTC.

This clonotype has only a few counts. V usage is TRBV7-6 and J usage is TRBJ2-3; D is unresolved. CDR1 is SGHVS and CDR2 is FNYEAQ in the germline V gene. The CDR3 sequence is 12 residues long. Trimming removed 0 bases at V and 4 bases at J, with 2 bases between. As DNA, the CDR3 is TGTGCCAGCAGCTTAGCGCCAGATACGCAGTATTTT. It is translated as CASSLAPDTQYF.

The V gene is TRBV11-3, the J gene TRBJ2-2, with D possibly being TRBD2 (5 bases). Germline V CDR1 and CDR2: SGHNT, YENEEA. The CDR3 consists of 17 residues. Trimming took off 4 bases at V and 1 base at J, with 16 bases between the two ends. The CDR3 sequence is CASSSGRGALNTGELFF. The CDR3 DNA follows: TGTGCCAGCAGCTCTGGTCGGGGAGCCCTGAACACCGGGGAGCTGTTTTTT.